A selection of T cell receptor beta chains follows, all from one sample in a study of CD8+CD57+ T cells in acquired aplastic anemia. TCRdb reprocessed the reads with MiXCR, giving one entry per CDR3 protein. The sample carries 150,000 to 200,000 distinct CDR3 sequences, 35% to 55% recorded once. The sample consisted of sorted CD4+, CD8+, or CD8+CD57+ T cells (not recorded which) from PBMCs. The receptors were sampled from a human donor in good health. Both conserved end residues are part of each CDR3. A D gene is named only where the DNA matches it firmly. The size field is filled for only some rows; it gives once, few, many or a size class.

CATSDRRGDTAGQPQHF,TGTGCCACCAGTGATCGGAGGGGAGACACGGCCGGTCAGCCCCAGCATTTT,TRBV24-1,TRBJ1-5,.,.
CSAGKGHGIEASF,TGCAGCGCCGGGAAGGGACACGGCATTGAAGCTTCCTTT,TRBV29-1,TRBJ1-1,.,.
CASSSGQGANEQYF,TGTGCCAGCAGCTCCGGACAGGGCGCCAACGAGCAGTACTTC,TRBV7-9,TRBJ2-7,.,TRBD1
CSATGRGGSSCEQYF,TGCAGTGCTACGGGGAGGGGCGGGAGTAGCTGCGAGCAGTACTTC,TRBV20-1,TRBJ2-7,.,TRBD2
CASSLGQGRPNTGELFF,TGTGCCAGCAGCTTAGGCCAAGGACGGCCGAACACCGGGGAGCTGTTTTTT,TRBV11-2,TRBJ2-2,few,.
CASSFIRSPGPRGANVLTF,TGTGCCAGCAGTTTTATTCGGAGCCCCGGTCCTCGGGGGGCCAACGTCCTGACTTTC,TRBV12-3/TRBV12-4,TRBJ2-6,few,.
CASSFLVSETQHF,TGTGCCAGCAGTTTTCTAGTGTCGGAGACCCAGCATTTT,TRBV12-3/TRBV12-4,TRBJ1-5,.,.
CASSLLQQNTEAFF,TGTGCCAGCAGCTTATTACAGCAGAACACTGAAGCTTTCTTT,TRBV7-2,TRBJ1-1,many,.
CASSLGVSGRPNSYEQYF,TGTGCCAGCAGCTTAGGGGTTAGCGGGAGGCCGAACTCCTACGAGCAGTACTTC,TRBV11-2,TRBJ2-7,many,TRBD2
CASTHTNPGALTEAFF,TGTGCCAGCACCCATACCAACCCGGGGGCACTCACTGAAGCTTTCTTT,TRBV7-2,TRBJ1-1,many,.
CSARVPAGVAETQYF,TGCAGTGCTAGAGTACCGGCGGGGGTTGCGGAGACCCAGTACTTC,TRBV20-1,TRBJ2-5,few,TRBD2
CATSRDLRGISNQPQHF,TGTGCCACCAGCAGAGATTTGCGGGGGATTAGCAATCAGCCCCAGCATTTT,TRBV15,TRBJ1-5,many,.
CSADRAQTQYF,TGCAGTGCTGACAGGGCTCAGACCCAGTACTTC,TRBV20-1,TRBJ2-5,.,TRBD1
CASKLAGGGLAEQYF,TGTGCCAGCAAACTAGCGGGAGGAGGATTGGCCGAGCAGTACTTC,TRBV5-6,TRBJ2-7,many,TRBD2
CSAAAPPRLETQYF,TGCAGTGCTGCCGCACCCCCCCGGTTAGAGACCCAGTACTTC,TRBV20-1,TRBJ2-5,many,.
CATSSSVAETQYF,TGTGCCACCAGCAGTAGCGTTGCGGAGACCCAGTACTTC,TRBV15,TRBJ2-5,.,.
CASSLAGGPNEQFF,TGTGCCAGCAGCTTAGCGGGAGGGCCAAATGAGCAGTTCTTC,TRBV7-3,TRBJ2-1,many,TRBD2
CASSNNPGLGEQYF,TGTGCCAGCAGTAACAATCCGGGCCTCGGCGAGCAGTACTTC,TRBV6-5,TRBJ2-7,.,.
CASSQRDEQYF,TGTGCCAGCAGCCAGAGGGACGAGCAGTACTTC,TRBV7-2,TRBJ2-7,.,.
CARRGEVVSLQETQYF,TGTGCCAGACGGGGGGAGGTCGTAAGCCTACAAGAGACCCAGTACTTC,TRBV28,TRBJ2-5,.,TRBD2
CASSRSGGAMTSGGPYTDTQYF,TGTGCCAGCAGCAGATCAGGGGGCGCGATGACTAGCGGGGGGCCTTACACAGATACGCAGTATTTT,TRBV7-9,TRBJ2-3,.,TRBD2
CASSLAEQALGEQYF,TGCGCCAGCAGCTTGGCCGAACAGGCTTTGGGCGAGCAGTACTTC,TRBV5-1,TRBJ2-7,many,.
CASSYASGESAYEQYF,TGTGCCAGCAGTTACGCAAGCGGCGAGAGCGCCTACGAGCAGTACTTC,TRBV6-5,TRBJ2-7,.,.
CASSVGDEKLFF,TGTGCCAGCAGCGTGGGGGATGAAAAACTGTTTTTT,TRBV7-2,TRBJ1-4,many,.
CASSQVETQYF,TGTGCCAGCAGTCAGGTAGAGACCCAGTACTTC,TRBV6-2/TRBV6-3,TRBJ2-5,many,.
CSAPRDAGSPYNSPLHF,TGCAGTGCTCCTCGCGATGCAGGTTCGCCTTATAATTCACCCCTCCACTTT,TRBV20-1,TRBJ1-6,.,.
CASSATGSNQPQHF,TGTGCCAGCAGCGCGACGGGTAGCAATCAGCCCCAGCATTTT,TRBV7-2,TRBJ1-5,many,.
CTSSEEGRGQPQHF,TGTACCAGCAGCGAGGAGGGAAGGGGACAGCCCCAGCATTTT,TRBV28,TRBJ1-5,.,.
CASSQRGSSRSYEQYF,TGTGCCAGCAGCCAAAGGGGGAGCAGCAGGTCCTACGAGCAGTACTTC,TRBV7-2,TRBJ2-7,many,.
CAWSVNRLYGYTF,TGTGCCTGGAGTGTAAACAGACTCTATGGCTACACCTTC,TRBV30,TRBJ1-2,few,.
CATSGNTGLNTEAFF,TGTGCCACCAGTGGAAATACAGGGCTGAACACTGAAGCTTTCTTT,TRBV24-1,TRBJ1-1,.,.
CASRNIRTGWWTDTQYF,TGTGCCAGCAGAAATATCCGGACAGGGTGGTGGACAGATACGCAGTATTTT,TRBV6-1,TRBJ2-3,many,TRBD1
CASGGPQGSYNEQFF,TGTGCCAGCGGGGGACCCCAGGGCTCCTACAATGAGCAGTTCTTC,TRBV28,TRBJ2-1,.,.
CSAREAVRTYEQYF,TGCAGTGCTAGAGAAGCGGTACGGACCTACGAGCAGTACTTC,TRBV20-1,TRBJ2-7,.,.
CASSLLTGTGRIGAYEQYF,TGTGCCAGCAGCTTACTCACCGGGACAGGGAGAATTGGAGCCTACGAGCAGTACTTC,TRBV11-2,TRBJ2-7,many,TRBD1
CATSQGAATDTQYF,TGTGCCACCAGTCAGGGGGCGGCCACAGATACGCAGTATTTT,TRBV24-1,TRBJ2-3,.,TRBD1
CAIMGGGGTYNEQFF,TGTGCCATCATGGGGGGCGGGGGAACCTACAATGAGCAGTTCTTC,TRBV10-3,TRBJ2-1,.,.
CSARRDYGYTF,TGCAGTGCTCGACGGGACTATGGCTACACCTTC,TRBV20-1,TRBJ1-2,many,.
CANSPLRAQETQYF,TGTGCCAACAGTCCCCTCCGGGCACAAGAGACCCAGTACTTC,TRBV2,TRBJ2-5,.,.
CASSFGGQGRQPQHF,TGTGCCAGCAGTTTCGGGGGACAGGGCAGACAGCCCCAGCATTTT,TRBV12-3/TRBV12-4,TRBJ1-5,many,TRBD1
CATSRGTGGYEQYF,TGTGCCACCAGCAGAGGGACAGGGGGCTACGAGCAGTACTTC,TRBV15,TRBJ2-7,.,TRBD1
CSVEEGGASSYNEQFF,TGCAGCGTTGAAGAAGGCGGCGCCAGCTCCTACAATGAGCAGTTCTTC,TRBV29-1,TRBJ2-1,.,.
CASSKGQSDSNYGYTF,TGTGCCAGCAGTAAGGGACAGAGTGATTCTAACTATGGCTACACCTTC,TRBV25-1,TRBJ1-2,.,TRBD1
CSVEAETQYF,TGCAGCGTTGAGGCGGAGACCCAGTACTTC,TRBV29-1,TRBJ2-5,few,.
CASSFVGGGKNTEAFF,TGTGCCAGCAGCTTTGTCGGCGGGGGAAAGAACACTGAAGCTTTCTTT,TRBV5-5,TRBJ1-1,many,.
CSVSNPGNTGELFF,TGCAGCGTCTCAAACCCCGGGAACACCGGGGAGCTGTTTTTT,TRBV29-1,TRBJ2-2,.,.
CASSGALTGQPQHF,TGTGCCAGCAGTGGGGCCTTGACTGGGCAGCCCCAGCATTTT,TRBV2,TRBJ1-5,many,.
CASSSGTGTGYF,TGTGCCAGCAGTTCCGGGACAGGGACAGGGTACTTC,TRBV12-3/TRBV12-4,TRBJ2-7,.,TRBD1
CASSPLARTSGRPEQFF,TGTGCCAGCAGCCCCCTTGCCCGGACTAGCGGGAGGCCTGAGCAGTTCTTC,TRBV3-1,TRBJ2-1,.,TRBD2
CSATQGRGEKLFF,TGCAGTGCTACACAGGGGCGTGGTGAAAAACTGTTTTTT,TRBV20-1,TRBJ1-4,many,TRBD1
CASSAPGQAYEQYF,TGTGCCAGCAGCGCCCCGGGACAAGCCTACGAGCAGTACTTC,TRBV7-9,TRBJ2-7,.,.
CASSGQGGAYEQYF,TGTGCCAGCAGCGGGCAGGGGGGAGCCTACGAGCAGTACTTC,TRBV7-2,TRBJ2-7,many,.
CASKGTTGNTIYF,TGTGCCAGTAAAGGGACAACTGGAAACACCATATATTTT,TRBV19,TRBJ1-3,.,.
CASSPYLAGGGSDTQYF,TGTGCCAGCAGCCCATATCTTGCGGGCGGGGGTTCGGATACGCAGTATTTT,TRBV3-1,TRBJ2-3,many,TRBD2
CASSPLAGASGNTIYF,TGTGCCAGCTCACCTCTCGCAGGTGCCTCTGGAAACACCATATATTTT,TRBV18,TRBJ1-3,.,.